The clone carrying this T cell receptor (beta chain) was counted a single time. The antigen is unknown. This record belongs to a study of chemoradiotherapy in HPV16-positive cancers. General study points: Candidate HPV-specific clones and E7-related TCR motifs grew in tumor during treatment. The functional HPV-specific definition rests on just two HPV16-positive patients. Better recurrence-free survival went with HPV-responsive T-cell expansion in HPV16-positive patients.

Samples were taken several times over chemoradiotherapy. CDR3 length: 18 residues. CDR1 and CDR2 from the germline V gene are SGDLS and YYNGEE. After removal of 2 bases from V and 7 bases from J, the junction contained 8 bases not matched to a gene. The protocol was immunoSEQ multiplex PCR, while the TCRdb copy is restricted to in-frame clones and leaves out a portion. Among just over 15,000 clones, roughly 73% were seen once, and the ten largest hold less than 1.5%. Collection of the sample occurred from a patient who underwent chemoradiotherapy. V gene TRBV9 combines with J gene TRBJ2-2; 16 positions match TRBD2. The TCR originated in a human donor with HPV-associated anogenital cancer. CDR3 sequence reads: CASSVGTSGGAVFGELFF. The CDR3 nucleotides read TGTGCCAGCAGCGTTGGGACTAGCGGGGGGGCGGTCTTCGGGGAGCTGTTTTTT.